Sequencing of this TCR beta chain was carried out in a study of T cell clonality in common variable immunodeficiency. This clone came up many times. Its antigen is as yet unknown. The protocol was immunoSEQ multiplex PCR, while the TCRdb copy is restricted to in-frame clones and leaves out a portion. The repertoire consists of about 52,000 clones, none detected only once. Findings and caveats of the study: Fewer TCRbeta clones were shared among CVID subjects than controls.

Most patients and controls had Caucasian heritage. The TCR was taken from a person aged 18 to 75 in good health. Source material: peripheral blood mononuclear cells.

The covered CDR3 bases are TGCAGCTCAGGGTGGGGAAACTATGGC. Residues: CSSGWGNYG. The full CDR3 protein reads CSSGWGNYGYTF. V gene TRBV29-1 combines with J gene TRBJ1-2; a weak D match, TRBD1 (5 bases). The missing CDR3 end, 3 residues past where the read stops, is filled in from the germline J gene. CDR1 and CDR2 (germline): SQVTM, ANQGSEA. The CDR3 contains 12 residues. V was clipped by 8 bases and J by 2 bases, with 12 bases between them.